This T cell receptor beta chain was found in a study of blood T cells in healthy people across ages. General study points: Unknown donor CMV status possibly confounded expanded clonotype changes. TCR beta diversity per million T cells fell roughly linearly with age.

A remark on this clonotype: Antigen: not known.

V was cut by 0 bases and J by 6 bases, with 16 bases left in between. This CDR3 has 16 amino acids. Germline CDR1 SGHDT, CDR2 YYEEEE. In terms of origin and age, donors were healthy Caucasian individuals from Russia aged roughly 6 to 95. Alongside a J-beta primer mix, a sample-barcoded 5' primer served in a second PCR lasting about 7 to 12 cycles. A single record per CDR3 protein comes from TCRdb applying MiXCR to the 5' RACE reads. Found here are 1.6 million or so distinct CDR3 sequences, about 31% of them singletons; the top ten hold about 11%. J is TRBJ2-1 and V is TRBV5-6, with TRBD1 as a possible D gene (5 bases). This TCR derives from a woman in her twenties or thirties in good health. Sequencing was carried out using blood. As DNA, the CDR3 is TGTGCCAGCAGCTTGGAGGTCCACAGGAAGGTCAATGAGCAGTTCTTC. Translation gives CASSLEVHRKVNEQFF.